This TCR beta chain emerged from a study of beta chain features in type 1 diabetes. Study summary: Across every sample, about 100 million sorted cells were examined in total. Study-wide points: The VDJ junctions of type 1 diabetes patients carried fewer insertions and more deletions. Compared with healthy donors, patients appeared to share more similar naive, central memory and regulatory TCRB repertoires.

Over 95% purity was reached by all sorted populations. In the case of this clone: Its antigen is still unknown.

TCRB transcripts that were expressed got sequenced, as all of the isolated RNA had been reverse transcribed. Profiled with immunoSEQ multiplex PCR; TCRdb holds only in-frame clones, not every one. The sample lists under 550,000 clones, about an eighth occurring once. This CDR3 has 17 amino acids. Germline values: CDR1 MDHEN, CDR2 SYDVKM. V was pared by 5 bases and J by 0 bases, with 9 bases of the junction left unmatched. The sequence derives from a woman under 30 in good health. Source material: naive CD4+ T cells from blood. The genes are TRBV28 and TRBJ2-1; 8 nucleotides align to TRBD1. The CDR3 DNA reads as TGTGCCAGCAGTGTGACAGGGGCAGTCTCCTCCTACAATGAGCAGTTCTTC. Residues: CASSVTGAVSSYNEQFF.